This is a list of T cell receptor beta chains from one sample in a study of shared clonotypes between healthy human individuals. Sequencing was performed with immunoSEQ multiplex PCR; in TCRdb, only in-frame clones are kept and a portion is missing. The table has millions of clones, roughly 95% seen once. Sequenced material: naive CD4+ T cells sorted from blood. The receptors were gathered from a man between 18 and 29 years old in good health. The CDR3 runs from the conserved cysteine through the conserved F or W. D genes are given only for firm matches. Clone size is stated in some rows and not others, as once, few, many or a class when expanded.

TRBJ1-4	TRBV4-1	TRBD1	.	CASSQDKARGTFSPTNEKLFF	TGCGCCAGCAGCCAAGATAAGGCCAGGGGGACCTTTTCCCCAACTAATGAAAAACTGTTTTTT
TRBJ2-3	TRBV5-1	TRBD2	.	CASSFSGGASDTQYF	TGCGCCAGCAGCTTCAGCGGGGGGGCCTCGGATACGCAGTATTTT
TRBJ2-7	TRBV27	.	once	CASSLTTGSYEQYF	TGTGCCAGCAGTTTAACGACAGGATCCTACGAGCAGTACTTC
TRBJ2-7	TRBV7-2	TRBD2	.	CASSLSGNQFEQYF	TGTGCCAGCAGCCTCAGCGGGAATCAGTTCGAGCAGTACTTC
TRBJ1-2	TRBV19	.	.	CASSSFDLAANYGYTF	TGTGCCAGTAGTAGTTTTGATCTTGCAGCTAACTATGGCTACACCTTC
TRBJ2-7	TRBV10-2	.	.	CASTDPPTTYEQYF	TGCGCCAGCACTGACCCCCCAACCACCTACGAGCAGTACTTC
TRBJ1-6	TRBV11-2	.	.	CASSLDRLASPLHF	TGTGCCAGCAGCTTGGACAGATTGGCTTCACCCCTCCACTTT
TRBJ1-3	TRBV11-2	.	.	CASSFARAGNTIYF	TGTGCCAGCAGCTTTGCACGGGCTGGAAACACCATATATTTT
TRBJ1-6	TRBV10-2	TRBD1	once	CASNEQGYNSPLHF	TGCGCCAGCAATGAACAGGGGTATAATTCACCCCTCCACTTT
TRBJ2-1	TRBV4-1	.	.	CASSQVGGLSYNEQFF	TGCGCCAGCAGCCAAGTGGGGGGGCTATCATACAATGAGCAGTTCTTC
TRBJ1-4	TRBV30	.	.	CAWSIGRTATNEKLFF	TGTGCCTGGAGTATTGGAAGGACGGCTACTAATGAAAAACTGTTTTTT
TRBJ1-2	TRBV15	TRBD1	.	CATSPRGRNYGYTF	TGTGCCACCAGCCCCAGGGGGCGGAACTATGGCTACACCTTC
TRBJ1-6	TRBV9	.	.	CASSPNMGSPLHF	TGTGCCAGCAGCCCAAACATGGGTTCACCCCTCCACTTT
TRBJ2-1	TRBV29-1	TRBD2	.	CSVNGLAGLNEQFF	TGCAGCGTTAATGGACTAGCGGGACTCAATGAGCAGTTCTTC
TRBJ2-7	TRBV2	.	.	CASMRASESYEQYF	TGTGCCAGCATGAGGGCTAGCGAGTCCTACGAGCAGTACTTC
TRBJ1-2	TRBV19	TRBD1	.	CASSRTGYGYTF	TGTGCCAGTAGCAGGACAGGATATGGCTACACCTTC
TRBJ1-1	TRBV7-8	TRBD1	.	CASSPDRGKNTEAFF	TGTGCCAGCAGCCCTGACAGGGGCAAGAACACTGAAGCTTTCTTT
TRBJ2-7	TRBV6-4	.	.	CASSLHLGTEQYF	TGTGCCAGCAGTCTTCACCTGGGCACGGAGCAGTACTTC
TRBJ1-2	TRBV28	TRBD1	once	CASSYRGSYGYTF	TGTGCCAGCAGTTACAGGGGCAGCTATGGCTACACCTTC
TRBJ2-1	TRBV10-3	.	once	CAISSLASYNEQFF	TGTGCCATCAGTTCACTAGCCTCCTACAATGAGCAGTTCTTC
TRBJ1-1	TRBV9	.	.	CASSVSDGRGGRGTEAFF	TGTGCCAGCAGCGTATCAGATGGGCGAGGGGGAAGGGGCACTGAAGCTTTCTTT
TRBJ1-5	TRBV30	TRBD1	.	CAWSRQGLYQPQHF	TGTGCCTGGAGTAGACAGGGATTATATCAGCCCCAGCATTTT
TRBJ2-7	TRBV2	.	.	CASRRTNLGYEQYF	TGTGCCAGCAGACGGACCAATCTTGGATACGAGCAGTACTTC
TRBJ1-6	TRBV5-3	TRBD1	.	CARSLESTGGNSPLHF	TGTGCCAGAAGCTTGGAGTCGACAGGGGGAAATTCACCCCTCCACTTT
TRBJ2-5	TRBV27	.	.	CASGSRAHGETQYF	TGTGCCAGCGGATCTCGGGCTCACGGCGAGACCCAGTACTTC
TRBJ2-1	TRBV5-4	TRBD2	.	CASSLSGRAYNEQFF	TGTGCCAGCAGCTTGAGCGGGAGGGCTTACAATGAGCAGTTCTTC
TRBJ2-7	TRBV5-5	.	.	CASSRDFFAYEQYF	TGTGCCAGCAGCCGGGACTTTTTTGCCTACGAGCAGTACTTC
TRBJ2-2	TRBV27	TRBD1	.	CASNRGSGTGELFF	TGTGCCAGCAACAGGGGCTCGGGCACCGGGGAGCTGTTTTTT
TRBJ2-1	TRBV15	.	.	CATSRVRESSYNEQFF	TGTGCCACCAGCAGAGTCAGAGAGAGCTCCTACAATGAGCAGTTCTTC
TRBJ2-6	TRBV14	TRBD1	.	CASSLFRTGTGANVLTF	TGTGCCAGCAGCCTTTTTAGGACAGGGACAGGGGCCAACGTCCTGACTTTC
TRBJ1-6	TRBV30	TRBD1	.	CAWSYGTANNSPLHF	TGTGCCTGGAGTTATGGGACAGCCAATAATTCACCCCTCCACTTT
TRBJ2-1	TRBV18	TRBD1	.	CASSRDRSYNEQFF	TGTGCCAGCTCCCGGGACAGGTCCTACAATGAGCAGTTCTTC
TRBJ2-7	TRBV28	.	.	CASSLGTEQYF	TGTGCCAGCAGTTTGGGGACAGAGCAGTACTTC
TRBJ2-2	TRBV5-6	.	.	CASSSRTVNTGELFF	TGTGCCAGCAGCTCTCGGACGGTAAACACCGGGGAGCTGTTTTTT
TRBJ1-2	TRBV5-1	.	.	CASSFPGGANYGYTF	TGCGCCAGCAGCTTCCCGGGCGGAGCTAACTATGGCTACACCTTC
TRBJ2-5	TRBV7-8	TRBD2	.	CASSLRLAGIQETQYF	TGTGCCAGCAGCTTACGACTAGCGGGGATCCAAGAGACCCAGTACTTC
TRBJ1-5	TRBV19	.	.	CASSMRVAQPQHF	TGTGCCAGTAGTATGCGGGTAGCTCAGCCCCAGCATTTT
TRBJ2-1	TRBV6-6	.	many	CANSFSHPSSYNEQFF	TGTGCCAACAGCTTTTCTCACCCAAGCTCCTACAATGAGCAGTTCTTC
TRBJ2-7	TRBV28	TRBD1	.	CASSPPGTGSYEQYF	TGTGCCAGCAGTCCACCCGGGACAGGGAGCTACGAGCAGTACTTC
TRBJ1-6	TRBV5-6	.	.	CASSLAPGQSDSPLHF	TGTGCCAGCAGCTTGGCCCCAGGACAGTCTGATTCACCCCTCCACTTT
TRBJ2-1	TRBV19	TRBD2	.	CASSPGTSGSFRGEQFF	TGTGCCAGTAGTCCTGGGACTAGCGGGAGTTTCAGAGGAGAGCAGTTCTTC
TRBJ1-6	TRBV27	.	.	CASRRTNSPLHF	TGTGCCAGCCGACGGACTAATTCACCCCTCCACTTT
TRBJ1-1	TRBV28	.	.	CASSSLNLLTEAFF	TGTGCCAGCAGTTCCCTCAACCTACTCACTGAAGCTTTCTTT
TRBJ1-6	TRBV5-4	TRBD1	.	CASSSTGTGGTPLHF	TGTGCCAGCAGCTCAACCGGGACAGGAGGGACACCCCTCCACTTT
TRBJ1-4	TRBV25-1	.	.	CASCRDLNEKLFF	TGTGCCAGCTGCCGAGACCTGAATGAAAAACTGTTTTTT
TRBJ1-1	TRBV5-1	TRBD1	.	CASSSLGQGKDRAFF	TGCGCCAGCAGCTCCCTAGGACAGGGAAAGGATAGAGCTTTCTTT
TRBJ2-2	TRBV11-2	.	.	CASSLLASGELFF	TGTGCCAGCAGCTTACTAGCCTCCGGGGAGCTGTTTTTT
TRBJ2-2	TRBV30	TRBD1	.	CAWSLTPWTGYNTGELFF	TGTGCCTGGAGTCTAACCCCATGGACAGGGTATAACACCGGGGAGCTGTTTTTT
TRBJ2-5	TRBV11-1	.	.	CASSLFAYEETQYF	TGTGCCAGCAGCTTGTTCGCTTACGAAGAGACCCAGTACTTC
TRBJ2-2	TRBV19	.	.	CASSINTGRVGTGELFF	TGTGCCAGTAGTATTAATACAGGTCGCGTAGGTACCGGGGAGCTGTTTTTT
TRBJ2-7	TRBV5-4	TRBD1	.	CASSRGSGTVSSYEQYF	TGTGCCAGCAGCCGGGGATCCGGGACAGTCTCCTCCTACGAGCAGTACTTC